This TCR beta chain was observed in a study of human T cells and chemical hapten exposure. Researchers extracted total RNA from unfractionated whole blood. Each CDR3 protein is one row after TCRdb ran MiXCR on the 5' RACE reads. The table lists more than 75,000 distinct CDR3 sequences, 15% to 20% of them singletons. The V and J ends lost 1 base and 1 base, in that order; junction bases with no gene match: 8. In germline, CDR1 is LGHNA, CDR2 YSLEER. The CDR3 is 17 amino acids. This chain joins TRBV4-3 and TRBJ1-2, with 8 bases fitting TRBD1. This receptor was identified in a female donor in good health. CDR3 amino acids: CASSQAVDRGGNYGYTF. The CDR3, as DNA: TGCGCCAGCAGCCAAGCAGTTGACAGGGGCGGTAACTATGGCTACACCTTC.